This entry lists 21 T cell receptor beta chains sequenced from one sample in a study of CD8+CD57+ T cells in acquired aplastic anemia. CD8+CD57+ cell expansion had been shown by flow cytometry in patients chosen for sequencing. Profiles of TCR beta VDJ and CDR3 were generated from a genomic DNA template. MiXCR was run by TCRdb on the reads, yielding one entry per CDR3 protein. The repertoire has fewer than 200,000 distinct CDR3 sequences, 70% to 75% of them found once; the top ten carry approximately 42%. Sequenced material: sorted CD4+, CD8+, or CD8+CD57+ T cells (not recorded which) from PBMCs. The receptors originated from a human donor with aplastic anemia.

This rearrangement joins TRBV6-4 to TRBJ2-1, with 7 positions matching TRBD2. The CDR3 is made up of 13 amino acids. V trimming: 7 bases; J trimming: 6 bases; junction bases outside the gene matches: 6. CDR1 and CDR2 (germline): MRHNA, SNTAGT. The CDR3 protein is CASIVTGGNEQFF. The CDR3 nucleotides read TGTGCCAGCATTGTTACGGGGGGCAATGAGCAGTTCTTC.

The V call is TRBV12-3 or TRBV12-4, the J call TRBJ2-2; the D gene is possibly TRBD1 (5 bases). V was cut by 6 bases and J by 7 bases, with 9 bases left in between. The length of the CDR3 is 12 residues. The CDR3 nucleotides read TGTGCCAGCAGCAAGGACAACGGGGAGCTGTTTTTT. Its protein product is CASSKDNGELFF.

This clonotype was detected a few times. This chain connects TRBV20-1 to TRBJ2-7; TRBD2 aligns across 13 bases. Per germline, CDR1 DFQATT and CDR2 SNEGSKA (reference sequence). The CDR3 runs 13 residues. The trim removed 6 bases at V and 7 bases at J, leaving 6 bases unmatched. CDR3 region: CSAGLAGDGEQYF. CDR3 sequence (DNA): TGCAGTGCCGGACTAGCGGGAGACGGGGAGCAGTACTTC.

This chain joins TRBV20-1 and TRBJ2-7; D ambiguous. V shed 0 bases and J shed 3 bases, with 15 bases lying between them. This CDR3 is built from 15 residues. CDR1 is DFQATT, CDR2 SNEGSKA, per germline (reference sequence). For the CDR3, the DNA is TGCAGTGCTAGAGATTCGGCCACCAGACACTACGAGCAGTACTTC. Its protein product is CSARDSATRHYEQYF.

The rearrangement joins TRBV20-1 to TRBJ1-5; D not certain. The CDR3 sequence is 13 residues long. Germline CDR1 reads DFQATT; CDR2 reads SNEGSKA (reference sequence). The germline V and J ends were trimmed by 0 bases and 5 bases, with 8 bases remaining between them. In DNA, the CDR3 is TGCAGTGCTAGAGACGCCCTTGATCAGCCCCAGCATTTT. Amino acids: CSARDALDQPQHF.

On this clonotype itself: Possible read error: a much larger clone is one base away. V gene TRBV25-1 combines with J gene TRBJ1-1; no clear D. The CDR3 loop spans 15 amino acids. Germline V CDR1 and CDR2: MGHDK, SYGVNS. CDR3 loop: CASSESGAGNAEAFF. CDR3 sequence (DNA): TGTGCCAGCAGTGAATCGGGTGCGGGGAACGCTGAAGCTTTCTTT.

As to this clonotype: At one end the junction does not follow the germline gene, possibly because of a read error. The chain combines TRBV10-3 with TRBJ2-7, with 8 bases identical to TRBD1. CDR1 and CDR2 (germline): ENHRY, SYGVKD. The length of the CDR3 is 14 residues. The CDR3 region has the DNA TGTGCCAGCAGTCAAACGACAGGGGAAGACGAGCAGTACTTC. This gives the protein CASSQTTGEDEQYF.

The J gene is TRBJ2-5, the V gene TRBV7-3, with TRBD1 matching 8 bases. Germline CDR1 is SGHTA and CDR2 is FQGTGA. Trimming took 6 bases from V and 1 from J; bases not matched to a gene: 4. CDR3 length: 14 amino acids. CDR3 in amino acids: CASSYDRGQETQYF. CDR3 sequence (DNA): TGTGCCAGCAGTTACGACAGGGGCCAAGAGACCCAGTACTTC.

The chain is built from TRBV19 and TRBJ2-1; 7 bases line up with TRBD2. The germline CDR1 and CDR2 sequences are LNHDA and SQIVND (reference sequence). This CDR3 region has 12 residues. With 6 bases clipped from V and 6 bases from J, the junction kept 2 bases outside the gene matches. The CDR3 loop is CASSGTTNEQFF. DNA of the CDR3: TGTGCCAGTAGCGGGACTACCAATGAGCAGTTCTTC.

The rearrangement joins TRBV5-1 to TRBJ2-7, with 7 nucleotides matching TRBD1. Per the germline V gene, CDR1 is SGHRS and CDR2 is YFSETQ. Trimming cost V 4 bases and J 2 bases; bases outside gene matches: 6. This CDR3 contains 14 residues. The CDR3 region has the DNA TGCGCCAGCAGCCGGGACAGCGCGGCCTACGAGCAGTACTTC. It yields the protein CASSRDSAAYEQYF.

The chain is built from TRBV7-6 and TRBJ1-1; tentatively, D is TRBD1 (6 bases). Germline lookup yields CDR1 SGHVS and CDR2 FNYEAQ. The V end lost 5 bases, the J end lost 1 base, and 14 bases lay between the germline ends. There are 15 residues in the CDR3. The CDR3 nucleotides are TGTGCCAGCAGCCCGATACAGGGCTGGAACACTGAAGCTTTCTTT. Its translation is CASSPIQGWNTEAFF.

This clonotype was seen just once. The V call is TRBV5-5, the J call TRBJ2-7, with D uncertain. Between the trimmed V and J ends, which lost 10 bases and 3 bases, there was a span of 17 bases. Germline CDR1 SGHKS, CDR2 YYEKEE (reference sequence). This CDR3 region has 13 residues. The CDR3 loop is CALYGLPDYEQYF. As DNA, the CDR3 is TGTGCCTTATACGGGCTCCCTGACTACGAGCAGTACTTC.

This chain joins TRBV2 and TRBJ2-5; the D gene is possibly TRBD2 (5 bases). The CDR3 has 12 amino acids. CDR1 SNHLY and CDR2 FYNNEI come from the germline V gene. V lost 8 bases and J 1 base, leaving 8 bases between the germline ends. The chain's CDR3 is CASGLSQETQYF. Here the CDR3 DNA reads TGTGCCAGCGGACTGTCCCAAGAGACCCAGTACTTC.

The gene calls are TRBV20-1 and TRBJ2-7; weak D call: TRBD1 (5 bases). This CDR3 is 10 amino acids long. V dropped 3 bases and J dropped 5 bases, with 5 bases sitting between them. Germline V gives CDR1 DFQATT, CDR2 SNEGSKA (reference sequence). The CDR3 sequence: CSASRDEQYF. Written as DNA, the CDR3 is TGCAGTGCTAGCAGGGACGAGCAGTACTTC.

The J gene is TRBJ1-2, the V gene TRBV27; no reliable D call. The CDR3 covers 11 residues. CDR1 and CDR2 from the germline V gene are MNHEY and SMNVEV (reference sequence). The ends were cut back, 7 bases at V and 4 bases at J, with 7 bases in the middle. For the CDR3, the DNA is TGTGCCAGCACTAGCGGCTATGGCTACACCTTC. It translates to CASTSGYGYTF.

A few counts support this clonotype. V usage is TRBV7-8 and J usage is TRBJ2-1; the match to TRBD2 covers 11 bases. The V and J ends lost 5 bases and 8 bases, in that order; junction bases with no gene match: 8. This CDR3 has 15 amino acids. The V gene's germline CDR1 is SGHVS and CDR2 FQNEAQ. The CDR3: CASSKRLAGSHEQFF. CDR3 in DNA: TGTGCCAGCAGCAAACGACTAGCGGGGTCACATGAGCAGTTCTTC. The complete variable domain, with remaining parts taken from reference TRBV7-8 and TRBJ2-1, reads GAGVSQSPRYKVAKRGQDVALRCDPISGHVSLFWYQQALGQGPEFLTYFQNEAQLDKSGLPSDRFFAERPEGSVSTLKIQRTQQEDSAVYLCASSKRLAGSHEQFFGPGTRLTVL.

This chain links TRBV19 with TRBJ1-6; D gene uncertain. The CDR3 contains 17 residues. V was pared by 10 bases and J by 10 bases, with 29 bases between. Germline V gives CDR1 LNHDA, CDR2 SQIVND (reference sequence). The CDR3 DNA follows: TGTGCCACCCAAAAAACGGACTCCTCAGGTCCATTCTCACCCCTCCACTTT. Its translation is CATQKTDSSGPFSPLHF. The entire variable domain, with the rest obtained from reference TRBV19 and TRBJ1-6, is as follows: DGGITQSPKYLFRKEGQNVTLSCEQNLNHDAMYWYRQDPGQGLRLIYYSQIVNDFQKGDIAEGYSVSREKKESFPLTVTSAQKNPTAFYLCATQKTDSSGPFSPLHFGNGTRLTVT.

The CDR3 DNA is TGTGCCAGCAGTTCACGGGACAGGTTACAAGAGACCCAGTACTTC. Its protein product is CASSSRDRLQETQYF. The V gene is TRBV12-3 or TRBV12-4, the J gene TRBJ2-5; 8 bases are a match to TRBD1. CDR3 length equals 15 residues. V lost 4 bases, J lost 2 bases, and 6 bases stayed unmatched.

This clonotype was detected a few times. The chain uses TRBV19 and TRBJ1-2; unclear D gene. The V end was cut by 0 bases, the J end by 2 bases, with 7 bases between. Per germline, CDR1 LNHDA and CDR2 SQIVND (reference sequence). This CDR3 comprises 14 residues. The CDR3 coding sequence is TGTGCCAGTAGTATAGATCGAAGAAACTATGGCTACACCTTC. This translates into CASSIDRRNYGYTF.

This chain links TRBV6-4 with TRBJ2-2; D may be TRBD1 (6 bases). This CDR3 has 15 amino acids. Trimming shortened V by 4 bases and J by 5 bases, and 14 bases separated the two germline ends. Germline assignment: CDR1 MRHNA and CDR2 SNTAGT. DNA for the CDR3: TGTGCCAGCAGTGGGGCAGGGGAAGGGACCGGGGAGCTGTTTTTT. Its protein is CASSGAGEGTGELFF.

CDR3 sequence: CASSIERSGGRITDTQYF. The CDR3, as DNA: TGTGCCAGTAGTATAGAGCGGAGTGGGGGAAGGATCACAGATACGCAGTATTTT. This chain connects TRBV19 to TRBJ2-3; D is tentatively TRBD1 or TRBD2 (5 bases each). CDR3 length: 18 residues. V lost 0 bases, J lost 2 bases, and 18 bases lay in between. Germline loops: CDR1 LNHDA, CDR2 SQIVND (reference sequence).